A selection of T cell receptor beta chains follows, all from one sample in a study of type 1 regulatory T cells. No antigen has been identified for these receptors. TCRdb reanalysed the reads using MiXCR and keeps one entry per CDR3 protein. This sample carries approximately 14,000 distinct CDR3 sequences, approximately 15% of them seen once, and the ten largest clones take 15% to 19%. The material sequenced was cultured T cells, either the whole culture or a sorted T cell fraction (not recorded which). These receptors were taken from a human donor in good health. The CDR3 runs from the conserved cysteine through the conserved F or W. The D gene is left open where the match is weak. Not every row has a clone size; where given, it reads once, few, many or a size class.

>.|TRBD1|TRBV7-2|TRBJ2-7
TGTGCCAGCAGCTTCGGGGACAGGGGTTACTACGAGCAGTACTTC
CASSFGDRGYYEQYF
>many|TRBD1|TRBV10-3|TRBJ2-2
TGTGCCATCGGGCAGGGGGCGAATAGGGACACCGGGGAGCTGTTTTTT
CAIGQGANRDTGELFF
>few|TRBD2|TRBV20-1|TRBJ2-7
TGCAGTGCTGAGTCCCCTAGCGGAACGACCTACGAGCAGTACTTC
CSAESPSGTTYEQYF
>few|.|TRBV20-1|TRBJ2-7
TGCAGTGCTAGTCACGTCTACGAGCAGTACTTC
CSASHVYEQYF
>many|TRBD1|TRBV30|TRBJ2-7
TGTGCCTGGGGGACAGGGATCGTCTACGAGCAGTACTTC
CAWGTGIVYEQYF
>many|TRBD2|TRBV5-1|TRBJ2-2
TGCGCCAGCAGCTTTAGCGGGAGGGGAACCGGGGAGCTGTTTTTT
CASSFSGRGTGELFF
>many|TRBD2|TRBV5-1|TRBJ2-5
TGCGCCAGCAGCCAAACCGGGACTAGCGGAGAGACCCAGTACTTC
CASSQTGTSGETQYF
>many|.|TRBV5-1|TRBJ2-7
TGCGCCAGCAGCCGTCGAGGGCCGAGTGAGCAGTACTTC
CASSRRGPSEQYF
>.|.|TRBV6-1|TRBJ2-4
TGCGCCAGCAATCAGGCACCGACAGCCAAAAACATTCAGTGCTTC
CASNQAPTAKNIQCF
>few|.|TRBV28|TRBJ1-2
TGTGCCAGCAGTTTAGTAGGCAGGAACGACTATGGCTACACCTTC
CASSLVGRNDYGYTF
>many|TRBD2|TRBV12-3/TRBV12-4|TRBJ2-7
TGTGCCAGCAGTTTCCAGCGGGAGTACGAGCAGTACTTC
CASSFQREYEQYF
>.|.|TRBV30|TRBJ1-5
TGTGCCTGGAGTGGCGGCAGCAATCAGCCCCAGCATTTT
CAWSGGSNQPQHF
>few|.|TRBV6-5|TRBJ2-5
TGTGCCAGCAGTACTTATAGAGAGACCCAGTACTTC
CASSTYRETQYF
>few|.|TRBV4-2|TRBJ1-2
TGTGCCAGCAGCCAGGACGACAGAGACTATGGCTACACCTTC
CASSQDDRDYGYTF
>many|.|TRBV28|TRBJ2-5
TGTGCCAGCAGTTCCTCCTCCGGGGGGCCGGGAGAGACCCAGTACTTC
CASSSSSGGPGETQYF
>.|.|TRBV7-2|TRBJ1-6
TGTGCCAGCAGCTTAGGGGGTGGGAATTCACCCCTCCACTTT
CASSLGGGNSPLHF
>many|.|TRBV6-6|TRBJ1-1
TGTGCCAGCAGCTCCGGACGATCGGTAATGGTAGCTTTCTTT
CASSSGRSVMVAFF
>many|.|TRBV5-4|TRBJ2-6
TGTGCCAGCAGCTTGGCCTGGGCCGACTCCTCTGGGGCCAACGTCCTGACTTTC
CASSLAWADSSGANVLTF